A single sample gave rise to the 4 T cell receptor beta chains below, sequenced in a study of cytomegalovirus exposure and HLA in healthy donors. The study ran its PCR with 60 Vbeta and 13 Jbeta primers. Clones were read by immunoSEQ multiplex PCR, and TCRdb kept only the in-frame ones, dropping some. The data contain under 200,000 clones, around 75% of them singletons. Sequences were obtained from PBMCs. These receptors were obtained from a woman between 40 and 55 years old in good health and CMV-seropositive.

This chain links TRBV7-2 with TRBJ2-7; D is unresolved. V was clipped by 2 bases and J by 6 bases, with 5 bases between them. CDR3 length: 11 residues. The germline CDR1 and CDR2 sequences are SGHTA and FQGNSA. CDR3 region: CASSLLREQYF. In DNA, the CDR3 is TGTGCCAGCAGCTTATTGCGCGAGCAGTACTTC.

The genes are TRBV9 and TRBJ2-1; TRBD2 matches 9 bases. The CDR3 has 14 residues. CDR1 and CDR2 (germline): SGDLS, YYNGEE. V gave up 0 bases and J gave up 6 bases; unmatched junction bases: 1. CDR3 in amino acids: CASSVGTSVNEQFF. The CDR3, as DNA: TGTGCCAGCAGCGTAGGGACTAGCGTCAATGAGCAGTTCTTC.

The chain carries TRBV9 and TRBJ2-2; TRBD2 agrees at 9 bases. The V and J ends lost 8 bases and 5 bases, in that order; junction bases with no gene match: 10. This CDR3 comprises 15 residues. CDR1 and CDR2 from the germline V gene are SGDLS and YYNGEE. In DNA, the CDR3 is TGTGCCAGTTCCTTCCGCGGGGGGGAAACCGGGGAGCTGTTTTTT. It yields the protein CASSFRGGETGELFF.

The gene calls are TRBV28 and TRBJ1-1, with D maybe TRBD1 (5 bases). Per germline, CDR1 MDHEN and CDR2 SYDVKM. This CDR3 is built from 15 residues. Trimming pared 4 bases from V and 1 base from J, leaving 13 bases between. CDR3 DNA: TGTGCCAGCAGTTGGTACAGCGGGGGGAACACTGAAGCTTTCTTT. As protein: CASSWYSGGNTEAFF.